These 21 T cell receptor beta chains were sequenced from one sample in a study of regulatory dendritic cells for organ transplantation. This table comes from immunoSEQ multiplex PCR, and its TCRdb copy is limited to in-frame clones, with some not included. The sample has 29,000 or so clones; 75% to 80% are singletons. Source material: memory CD4+ T cells from blood. Regarding subset: CD45RO+ memory T cells. These receptors were obtained from a human donor in good health.

V is TRBV7-2 and J is TRBJ2-5; the D gene could be TRBD1 or TRBD2 (6 bases each). The germline V gene has CDR1 SGHTA and CDR2 FQGNSA. This CDR3 has 16 residues. Trimming pared 6 bases from V and 4 bases from J, leaving 21 bases between. The CDR3 protein is CASRRNTGRRGETQYF. DNA for the CDR3: TGTGCCAGCAGGAGGAACACAGGGCGGCGGGGAGAGACCCAGTACTTC.

V and J are TRBV7-9 and TRBJ2-7; unclear D gene. The CDR3 loop spans 11 amino acids. V gave up 5 bases and J gave up 7 bases, with 9 bases separating them. Germline V gives CDR1 SEHNR, CDR2 FQNEAQ (reference sequence). The CDR3 region is CASSRHEEQYF. In DNA form, the CDR3 reads TGTGCCAGCAGCAGACATGAGGAGCAGTACTTC.

This rearrangement joins TRBV7-2 to TRBJ1-1; 8 nucleotides agree with TRBD1. The length of the CDR3 is 16 residues. V lost 3 bases and J lost 5; bases outside the gene matches: 11. Germline CDR1 and CDR2: SGHTA and FQGNSA. The CDR3 is CASSFPAGGWGTEAFF. CDR3 coding DNA: TGTGCCAGCAGCTTCCCTGCAGGGGGCTGGGGAACTGAAGCTTTCTTT.

This clone was observed a single time. This chain links TRBV30 with TRBJ2-1; 11 bases map to TRBD2. The CDR3 is made up of 19 amino acids. Germline V gives CDR1 GTSNPN, CDR2 SVGIG (reference sequence). The ends lost 2 bases at V and 8 bases at J; junction bases unmatched: 20. CDR3 coding DNA: TGTGCCTGGAGTTCAAGGGGGTTGGCGGCACTAGCGGGAGCCGATGAGCAGTTCTTC. Protein product: CAWSSRGLAALAGADEQFF.

CDR3 protein: CASSRSPTGGELFF. CDR3 coding DNA: TGCGCCAGCAGCCGCTCACCCACGGGGGGGGAGCTGTTTTTT. V gene TRBV5-1 combines with J gene TRBJ2-2; weak D call: TRBD2 (5 bases). Germline CDR1 reads SGHRS; CDR2 reads YFSETQ. V lost 4 bases and J lost 8, with 15 bases in between. CDR3 length equals 14 residues. Full variable domain (rest looked up from reference TRBV5-1 and TRBJ2-2): KAGVTQTPRYLIKTRGQQVTLSCSPISGHRSVSWYQQTPGQGLQFLFEYFSETQRNKGNFPGRFSGRQFSNSRSEMNVSTLELGDSALYLCASSRSPTGGELFFGEGSRLTVL.

CDR3 nucleotide sequence: TGTGCCAGCAGCCAGGGTGACTGGGCAGCTAACACCGGGGAGCTGTTTTTT. Its protein product is CASSQGDWAANTGELFF. The rearrangement links TRBV4-2 to TRBJ2-2; no firm D call. Trimming stripped 3 bases from V and 2 bases from J, with 16 bases between. The CDR3 extends over 17 amino acids. CDR1 and CDR2 from the germline V gene are LGHNA and YNFKEQ.

CDR3 in DNA: TGTGCCAGCAGTTCCGACAGGGGGCCACCCTACGAGCAGTACTTC. Protein: CASSSDRGPPYEQYF. This chain connects TRBV6-6 to TRBJ2-7; 10 nucleotides match TRBD1. The CDR3 length is 15 residues. CDR1 is MNHNY and CDR2 is SVGAGI in the germline V gene (reference sequence). With V trimmed by 4 bases and J by 2 bases, 5 bases remained unmatched.

The chain has TRBV5-1 and TRBJ2-7; D call uncertain. This CDR3 is 14 amino acids long. Per the germline V gene, CDR1 is SGHRS and CDR2 is YFSETQ. V lost 0 bases and J 5 bases, leaving 12 bases between the germline ends. As DNA, the CDR3 is TGCGCCAGCAGCTTGGACCGACTCCAGCACGAGCAGTACTTC. The encoded protein is CASSLDRLQHEQYF.

The chain has TRBV4-3 and TRBJ1-4, with D tentatively TRBD1 (6 bases). The CDR3 consists of 19 residues. The V end was cut by 0 bases, the J end by 0 bases, with 17 bases between. Per germline, CDR1 LGHNA and CDR2 YSLEER. The CDR3 loop reads CASSQDGGRVSPTNEKLFF. CDR3 bases: TGCGCCAGCAGCCAAGATGGGGGCAGGGTGTCCCCAACTAATGAAAAACTGTTTTTT.

The chain combines TRBV7-9 with TRBJ2-1; D perhaps matches TRBD2 (6 bases). Looked up from germline, CDR1 is SEHNR and CDR2 is FQNEAQ (reference sequence). There are 14 residues in the CDR3. Trimming left V 4 bases short and J 10 bases short, with 17 bases between. CDR3 protein: CASSYSGTSREQFF. CDR3 bases: TGTGCCAGCAGCTACTCTGGGACTTCTCGGGAGCAGTTCTTC.

V and J are TRBV7-3 and TRBJ2-6; D unclear. V was shortened by 7 bases and J by 2 bases, with 6 bases between the two germline ends. CDR3 length: 13 amino acids. CDR1 and CDR2 (germline): SGHTA, FQGTGA. The CDR3 loop reads CASTPPGANVLTF. DNA for the CDR3: TGTGCCAGCACCCCCCCTGGGGCCAACGTCCTGACTTTC.

Worth noting for this clone: The junction and the germline gene differ at one end; a read error may be behind it. The chain carries TRBV11-1 and TRBJ2-7; no firm D call. The germline CDR1 and CDR2 sequences are SGHAT and FQDESV (reference sequence). The CDR3 spans 12 residues. The CDR3 is CASSLEIYGQYF. The DNA for the CDR3 is TGTGCCAGCAGCTTAGAAATCTACGGGCAGTACTTC. The variable domain in full, completed from reference TRBV11-1 and TRBJ2-7, reads EAEVAQSPRYKITEKSQAVAFWCDPISGHATLYWYRQILGQGPELLVQFQDESVVDDSQLPKDRFSAERLKGVDSTLKIQPAELGDSAMYLCASSLEIYGQYFGPGTRLTVT.

The chain uses TRBV19 and TRBJ1-5; D not certain. Germline values: CDR1 LNHDA, CDR2 SQIVND (reference sequence). The CDR3 consists of 16 residues. V lost 3 bases and J 9 bases, leaving 21 bases between the germline ends. The CDR3 reads CASSISDRRLQRPQHF. CDR3 nucleotides: TGTGCCAGTAGTATCTCCGACCGGCGCCTTCAACGGCCCCAGCATTTT.

This clone was seen once. The chain links TRBV5-4 to TRBJ2-5; tentatively, D is TRBD1 (5 bases). V was clipped by 2 bases and J by 5 bases, with 10 bases between them. CDR3 length: 13 amino acids. Germline loops: CDR1 SGHNT, CDR2 YYREEE (reference sequence). DNA of the CDR3: TGTGCCAGCAGCTTCGGCAGGGCTGAGACCCAGTACTTC. Translating it yields CASSFGRAETQYF.

The rearrangement links TRBV6-5 to TRBJ1-4; 8 positions match TRBD1. This CDR3 comprises 15 residues. Looked up from germline, CDR1 is MNHEY and CDR2 is SVGAGI. V dropped 3 bases and J dropped 8; count of bases not matched to a gene: 8. Here the CDR3 reads CASSYRTGRGEKLFF. Written as DNA, the CDR3 is TGTGCCAGCAGTTATCGGACAGGGCGGGGAGAAAAACTGTTTTTT.

The rearrangement links TRBV7-2 to TRBJ1-5, with a tentative D call TRBD1 (6 bases). The germline CDR1 and CDR2 sequences are SGHTA and FQGNSA. The CDR3 extends over 17 amino acids. V gave up 6 bases and J gave up 0 bases, with 18 bases separating them. The CDR3 nucleotides read TGTGCCAGCAGTTCCCGGGGGGGGGCAGGTAGCAATCAGCCCCAGCATTTT. Amino acid sequence: CASSSRGGAGSNQPQHF.

V and J are TRBV6-5 and TRBJ2-7; 9 nucleotides match TRBD2. In germline, CDR1 is MNHEY, CDR2 SVGAGI. Trimming removed 10 bases from V and 0 bases from J; junction bases left unmatched: 10. The CDR3 contains 15 residues. The CDR3 nucleotides read TGTGCCATCAGGAGACTAGCGGAAGCCTCCTACGAGCAGTACTTC. Protein sequence: CAIRRLAEASYEQYF.

This clone has a handful of counts. V usage is TRBV5-1 and J usage is TRBJ1-2; D is uncertain. V lost 10 bases and J 4 bases, leaving 5 bases between the germline ends. CDR1 and CDR2 from the germline V gene are SGHRS and YFSETQ. The CDR3 is made up of 9 amino acids. Here the CDR3 DNA reads TGCGCCGGTTCCTATGGCTACACCTTC. This translates into CAGSYGYTF.

This clone was counted a single time. The chain employs TRBV30 and TRBJ2-3; the D gene is possibly TRBD2 (5 bases). CDR3 size: 15 residues. From germline, CDR1 is GTSNPN and CDR2 SVGIG (reference sequence). Between the trimmed V and J ends, which lost 0 bases and 2 bases, there was a span of 12 bases. The CDR3 is CAWSVGEVPTDTQYF. CDR3 bases: TGTGCCTGGAGTGTCGGGGAAGTCCCCACAGATACGCAGTATTTT.

This clone has only a few counts. V is TRBV30 and J is TRBJ1-5; D possibly corresponds to TRBD1 (5 bases). There are 13 residues in the CDR3. Germline CDR1 and CDR2: GTSNPN and SVGIG (reference sequence). The V end lost 6 bases, the J end lost 2 bases, and 11 bases lay between the germline ends. CDR3 coding DNA: TGTGCCTGTCAGGGTCGGGGCAATCAGCCCCAGCATTTT. Translated, it gives CACQGRGNQPQHF.

The chain recombines TRBV6-6 with TRBJ1-1, with 8 nucleotides matching TRBD1. The germline gives CDR1 MNHNY, CDR2 SVGAGI (reference sequence). After removal of 6 bases from V and 1 base from J, the junction contained 7 bases not matched to a gene. The CDR3 totals 15 residues. The CDR3 nucleotides read TGTGCCAGCAGATCCACCGGGACAGGGAACACTGAAGCTTTCTTT. Translation: CASRSTGTGNTEAFF.